A single sample is the source of the 29 T cell receptor beta chains below, sequenced in a study of control samples from healthy donors and cancer patients (dated by TCRdb to 2019 to 2021). Library preparation employed the immunoSEQ multiplex PCR assay. Not all clones reach the TCRdb copy of this immuneACCESS table, which keeps in-frame sequences only. Checked studies attribute under half of the gap to unresolved V genes and leave the rest unexplained. The sample contains about 160,000 clones, nearly 96% of them found a single time. About 0.94% of the sample is in the top ten clones. The sequenced material came from blood. Receptor source: a woman aged 25 to 45 in good health.

The chain links TRBV7-9 to TRBJ2-1; TRBD2 matches at 13 bases. V trimming: 5 bases; J trimming: 8 bases; junction bases outside the gene matches: 6. CDR1 SEHNR and CDR2 FQNEAQ come from the germline V gene (reference sequence). The CDR3 is made up of 15 amino acids. CDR3 nucleotides: TGTGCCAGCAGCATCACTAGCGGGGGGGCCTATGAGCAGTTCTTC. As protein: CASSITSGGAYEQFF.

This chain joins TRBV4-1 and TRBJ1-5; D is possibly TRBD1 (6 bases). The germline V gene encodes CDR1 MGHRA and CDR2 YSYEKL. V was clipped by 1 base and J by 2 bases, with 9 bases between them. The CDR3 spans 15 residues. Here the CDR3 DNA reads TGCGCCAGCAGCCAAGTCTACAGGGGCAATCAGCCCCAGCATTTT. Encoded protein: CASSQVYRGNQPQHF.

V is TRBV7-6 and J is TRBJ2-1, with D possibly TRBD1 on 6 matching bases. This CDR3 is 15 amino acids long. V was shortened by 5 bases and J by 0 bases, with 11 bases between the two germline ends. Germline CDR1 is SGHVS and CDR2 is FNYEAQ. The CDR3 sequence is CASSVDRSSYNEQFF. CDR3 sequence (DNA): TGTGCCAGCAGCGTAGACAGGAGCTCCTACAATGAGCAGTTCTTC. Filled out from reference TRBV7-6 and TRBJ2-1, the complete variable domain reads GAGVSQSPRYKVTKRGQDVALRCDPISGHVSLYWYRQALGQGPEFLTYFNYEAQQDKSGLPNDRFSAERPEGSISTLTIQRTEQRDSAMYRCASSVDRSSYNEQFFGPGTRLTVL.

The chain is built from TRBV3-1 (or the pseudogene TRBV3-2) and TRBJ2-3; D is ambiguous. V was clipped by 1 base and J by 5 bases, with 4 bases between them. This CDR3 is built from 12 residues. Germline V gives CDR1 LGHDT, CDR2 YNNKEL (reference sequence). CDR3 sequence: CASSQVGDTQYF. For the CDR3, the DNA is TGTGCCAGCAGCCAAGTCGGAGATACGCAGTATTTT.

The V and J genes are TRBV11-1 and TRBJ2-3; 7 nucleotides align to TRBD2. V was pared by 5 bases and J by 2 bases, with 7 bases of the junction left unmatched. CDR1 and CDR2 from the germline V gene are SGHAT and FQDESV (reference sequence). The CDR3 contains 15 residues. CDR3 DNA: TGTGCCAGCAGCCCCCAGCGGGGAGTCACAGATACGCAGTATTTT. Amino acids: CASSPQRGVTDTQYF.

This chain connects TRBV30 to TRBJ1-2; TRBD1 aligns across 9 bases. With 0 bases clipped from V and 7 bases from J, the junction kept 6 bases outside the gene matches. Germline CDR1 reads GTSNPN; CDR2 reads SVGIG (reference sequence). This CDR3 spans 14 amino acids. The CDR3 protein is CAWSVRDRAIGYTF. CDR3 nucleotide sequence: TGTGCCTGGAGTGTTAGGGACAGGGCCATTGGCTACACCTTC.

This clone came up once. The chain employs TRBV4-1 and TRBJ1-5; D remains ambiguous. V was pared by 0 bases and J by 6 bases, with 15 bases between. The CDR3 consists of 16 residues. Germline CDR1 is MGHRA and CDR2 is YSYEKL. The CDR3 loop reads CASSQDYSPTGQPQHF. CDR3 in DNA: TGCGCCAGCAGCCAAGATTACAGTCCCACGGGTCAGCCCCAGCATTTT.

This CDR3 is CSVRGRAIDTQYF. The CDR3, as DNA: TGCAGCGTTAGGGGGAGGGCCATAGATACGCAGTATTTT. This sequence joins TRBV29-1 and TRBJ2-3; tentative D call: TRBD2 (7 bases). The CDR3 is 13 amino acids. Per the germline V gene, CDR1 is SQVTM and CDR2 is ANQGSEA. Trimming left V 5 bases short and J 5 bases short, with 14 bases between.

The chain has TRBV28 and TRBJ1-5; D is uncertain. CDR1 MDHEN and CDR2 SYDVKM come from the germline V gene. The CDR3 extends over 14 amino acids. V gave up 3 bases and J gave up 4 bases, with 10 bases separating them. CDR3 residues: CASSFRRTNQPQHF. For the CDR3, the DNA is TGTGCCAGCAGTTTCCGCAGAACTAATCAGCCCCAGCATTTT. The entire variable domain, with the rest obtained from reference TRBV28 and TRBJ1-5, is as follows: DVKVTQSSRYLVKRTGEKVFLECVQDMDHENMFWYRQDPGLGLRLIYFSYDVKMKEKGDIPEGYSVSREKKERFSLILESASTNQTSMYLCASSFRRTNQPQHFGDGTRLSIL.

The rearrangement uses TRBV2 and TRBJ2-1; TRBD2 matches 7 bases. The CDR3 is made up of 15 amino acids. V lost 0 bases to trimming and J lost 9 bases; unmatched junction nucleotides: 8. Per the germline V gene, CDR1 is SNHLY and CDR2 is FYNNEI. CDR3 in DNA: TGTGCCAGCAGTGAAGCGAGTCTAGCGGAGGTTGAGCAGTTCTTC. Translating it yields CASSEASLAEVEQFF.

The J gene is TRBJ2-3, the V gene TRBV13, with 8 nucleotides matching TRBD1. The germline V gene has CDR1 PRHDT and CDR2 FYEKMQ (reference sequence). After removal of 5 bases from V and 5 bases from J, the junction contained 6 bases not matched to a gene. This CDR3 region has 14 residues. The CDR3 nucleotides are TGTGCCAGCAGCCCCGGACAGGGAAGAGATACGCAGTATTTT. This sequence encodes CASSPGQGRDTQYF. Drawing the rest from reference TRBV13 and TRBJ2-3, the complete variable domain is AAGVIQSPRHLIKEKRETATLKCYPIPRHDTVYWYQQGPGQDPQFLISFYEKMQSDKGSIPDRFSAQQFSDYHSELNMSSLELGDSALYFCASSPGQGRDTQYFGPGTRLTVL.

The rearrangement uses TRBV10-3 and TRBJ2-5, with 8 bases aligning to TRBD2. The germline CDR1 and CDR2 sequences are ENHRY and SYGVKD. This CDR3 spans 14 amino acids. V gave up 3 bases and J gave up 2 bases; unmatched junction bases: 2. The CDR3 reads CAISDRGGQETQYF. Written as DNA, the CDR3 is TGTGCCATCAGTGACCGCGGGGGGCAAGAGACCCAGTACTTC.

The chain couples TRBV7-6 to TRBJ2-5; the match to TRBD2 covers 7 bases. V was pared by 5 bases and J by 1 base, with 7 bases of the junction left unmatched. CDR1 and CDR2 (germline): SGHVS, FNYEAQ. CDR3 size: 15 residues. CDR3 protein: CASSGIGGGQETQYF. The CDR3 nucleotides read TGTGCCAGCAGCGGAATTGGGGGGGGCCAAGAGACCCAGTACTTC.

The genes are TRBV5-4 and TRBJ1-1; tentative D call: TRBD1 (5 bases). Germline loops: CDR1 SGHNT, CDR2 YYREEE (reference sequence). Between the trimmed V and J ends, which lost 4 bases and 4 bases, there was a span of 20 bases. The length of the CDR3 is 16 residues. CDR3: CASSHPGPLMGTEAFF. The DNA for the CDR3 is TGTGCCAGCAGCCATCCGGGGCCCTTAATGGGCACTGAAGCTTTCTTT.

V is TRBV27 and J is TRBJ2-4; tentatively, D is TRBD2 (5 bases). This CDR3 has 15 amino acids. V was cut by 6 bases and J by 2 bases, with 14 bases left in between. CDR1 is MNHEY, CDR2 SMNVEV, per germline (reference sequence). The CDR3 nucleotides are TGTGCCAGCAGGGCGGGCTTCGCCACCAAAAACATTCAGTACTTC. This codes for CASRAGFATKNIQYF.

The rearrangement uses TRBV3-1 (or the pseudogene TRBV3-2) and TRBJ2-3; D may match TRBD1 or TRBD2 (7 bases each). Germline V CDR1 and CDR2: LGHDT, YNNKEL (reference sequence). Trimming pared 0 bases from V and 2 bases from J, leaving 18 bases between. The CDR3 consists of 18 residues. The CDR3 nucleotides read TGTGCCAGCAGCCAAGATGGACAGGTCGGGAGGCCCACAGATACGCAGTATTTT. Translated: CASSQDGQVGRPTDTQYF.

The CDR3 bases are TGTGCCAGCAGCCCCTTCACAGGGGCTGGAAACACCATATATTTT. This codes for CASSPFTGAGNTIYF. The genes are TRBV7-2 and TRBJ1-3; the match to TRBD1 covers 7 bases. The CDR3 is made up of 15 amino acids. J was trimmed by 2 bases and V by 5 bases; bases with no gene match: 6. Germline V lookup: CDR1 SGHTA, CDR2 FQGNSA.

The rearrangement joins TRBV15 to TRBJ2-4, with no clear D. V was shortened by 5 bases and J by 3 bases, with 14 bases between the two germline ends. Germline CDR1 LNHNV, CDR2 YYDKDF (reference sequence). This CDR3 has 15 residues. Written as DNA, the CDR3 is TGTGCCACCAGCGATACTAACTTCAACAAAAACATTCAGTACTTC. Translating gives CATSDTNFNKNIQYF. The variable domain in full, completed from reference TRBV15 and TRBJ2-4, reads DAMVIQNPRYQVTQFGKPVTLSCSQTLNHNVMYWYQQKSSQAPKLLFHYYDKDFNNEADTPDNFQSRRPNTSFCFLDIRSPGLGDTAMYLCATSDTNFNKNIQYFGAGTRLSVL.

The chain employs TRBV7-3 and TRBJ2-2; 9 bases line up with TRBD2. The CDR3 sequence is 15 residues long. After removal of 5 bases from V and 3 bases from J, the junction contained 4 bases not matched to a gene. Germline-derived CDR1 and CDR2 are SGHTA and FQGTGA. The CDR3 DNA is TGTGCCAGCAGCGCTAGCGGGGAACACACCGGGGAGCTGTTTTTT. Its translation is CASSASGEHTGELFF.

This chain joins TRBV5-6 and TRBJ2-3, with a weak D call TRBD2 (5 bases). The V end lost 2 bases, the J end lost 0 bases, and 10 bases lay between the germline ends. The CDR3 contains 15 residues. CDR1 is SGHDT, CDR2 YYEEEE, per germline. The CDR3 DNA reads TGTGCCAGCAGCTTTGACGGGGATAGCACAGATACGCAGTATTTT. Protein sequence: CASSFDGDSTDTQYF.

The chain combines TRBV6-5 with TRBJ2-7, with D unclear. The germline V gene has CDR1 MNHEY and CDR2 SVGAGI. V was pared by 2 bases and J by 7 bases, with 9 bases between. CDR3 length: 12 residues. The chain's CDR3 is CASSYALGEQYF. CDR3 DNA sequence: TGTGCCAGCAGTTACGCATTGGGAGAGCAGTACTTC.

The chain links TRBV5-1 to TRBJ2-5; TRBD1 matches at 7 bases. With 4 bases clipped from V and 4 bases from J, the junction kept 10 bases outside the gene matches. This CDR3 has 15 amino acids. The germline CDR1 and CDR2 sequences are SGHRS and YFSETQ. In nucleotides, the CDR3 is TGCGCCAGCAGCAAAAGGACAGGATTTGGAGAGACCCAGTACTTC. Amino acid sequence: CASSKRTGFGETQYF.

The chain joins TRBV30 to TRBJ1-4; 9 bases line up with TRBD1. After removal of 2 bases from V and 7 bases from J, the junction contained 5 bases not matched to a gene. The CDR3 spans 14 residues. Germline V gene lookup returns CDR1 GTSNPN and CDR2 SVGIG (reference sequence). This chain's CDR3 is CAWSRGQGIEKLFF. Here the CDR3 DNA reads TGTGCCTGGAGTCGGGGACAGGGAATTGAAAAACTGTTTTTT.

The rearrangement uses TRBV2 and TRBJ2-5, with a weak D call TRBD2 (5 bases). V was pared by 5 bases and J by 3 bases, with 10 bases between. The germline CDR1 and CDR2 sequences are SNHLY and FYNNEI. The CDR3 loop spans 13 amino acids. The CDR3 DNA follows: TGTGCCAGCAGTCGGTGGCGGGAAGAGACCCAGTACTTC. Its translation: CASSRWREETQYF.

V gene TRBV30 combines with J gene TRBJ1-2; D possibly corresponds to TRBD1 (5 bases). Trimming shortened V by 2 bases and J by 5 bases, and 9 bases separated the two germline ends. Germline CDR1 and CDR2: GTSNPN and SVGIG (reference sequence). This CDR3 has 12 amino acids. The chain's CDR3 is CAWSFGGYGYTF. The CDR3 DNA reads TGTGCCTGGAGTTTTGGGGGATATGGCTACACCTTC.

The rearrangement links TRBV7-9 to TRBJ1-1; a possible D gene is TRBD1 (5 bases). The V gene's germline CDR1 is SEHNR and CDR2 FQNEAQ (reference sequence). The CDR3 sequence is 11 residues long. V lost 8 bases and J lost 7, with 11 bases in between. The CDR3 DNA is TGTGCCAGCCTCCGGGGCTATGAAGCTTTCTTT. Amino acids: CASLRGYEAFF.

The chain carries TRBV29-1 and TRBJ2-7, with TRBD1 matching 8 bases. Germline loops: CDR1 SQVTM, CDR2 ANQGSEA. Germline trimming cut 4 bases from V and 2 bases from J; bases unmatched to any gene: 4. The CDR3 is made up of 13 amino acids. The CDR3 bases are TGCAGCGTTGTAAACAGGGGGACCTACGAGCAGTACTTC. It codes for CSVVNRGTYEQYF.

The chain has TRBV7-6 and TRBJ1-2; D is possibly TRBD1 (5 bases). CDR1 is SGHVS and CDR2 is FNYEAQ in the germline V gene. Trimming pared 5 bases from V and 3 bases from J, leaving 25 bases between. The CDR3 sequence is 18 residues long. CDR3 sequence: CASSPPPLQAADYYGYTF. The CDR3 DNA reads as TGTGCCAGCAGCCCACCCCCCCTACAGGCCGCGGATTACTATGGCTACACCTTC.

V usage is TRBV5-1 and J usage is TRBJ2-5; 10 positions agree with TRBD1. The germline V gene has CDR1 SGHRS and CDR2 YFSETQ. The CDR3 loop spans 15 amino acids. With 2 bases clipped from V and 3 bases from J, the junction kept 4 bases outside the gene matches. CDR3 sequence (DNA): TGCGCCAGCAGCTTACCGACAGGGGGCAAAGAGACCCAGTACTTC. The encoded protein is CASSLPTGGKETQYF.